The present TCR beta chain was sequenced within a study of blood T cell repertoires in COVID-19. The overall study: Sample material is recorded as cDNA or gDNA derived from T cells, B-cell-depleted T cells, or PBMCs.

The CDR3 contains 16 residues. CDR1 LNHNV and CDR2 YYDKDF come from the germline V gene (reference sequence). The V and J ends lost 0 bases and 7 bases respectively, with 18 bases between them. Original data processing: It was from reference gene primer amplification that nucleated cell counts were estimated. Only in-frame clones appear in the TCRdb table, and some are missing; sequencing was by immunoSEQ multiplex PCR. V and J calls plus clone size are reproduced from that table; the DNA served to infer D and trimming. Of approximately 99,000 clones in the sample, roughly 88% are singletons; the top ten hold approximately 2.5%.

Specimen: peripheral blood. The J gene is TRBJ1-2, the V gene TRBV15; D remains unclear. The receptor comes from a human donor in a cohort sampled during active COVID-19. CDR3 DNA sequence: TGTGCCACCAGCAGAGATTCGTCTTCTGCCTCAGGTGGCTACACCTTC. Translated: CATSRDSSSASGGYTF.